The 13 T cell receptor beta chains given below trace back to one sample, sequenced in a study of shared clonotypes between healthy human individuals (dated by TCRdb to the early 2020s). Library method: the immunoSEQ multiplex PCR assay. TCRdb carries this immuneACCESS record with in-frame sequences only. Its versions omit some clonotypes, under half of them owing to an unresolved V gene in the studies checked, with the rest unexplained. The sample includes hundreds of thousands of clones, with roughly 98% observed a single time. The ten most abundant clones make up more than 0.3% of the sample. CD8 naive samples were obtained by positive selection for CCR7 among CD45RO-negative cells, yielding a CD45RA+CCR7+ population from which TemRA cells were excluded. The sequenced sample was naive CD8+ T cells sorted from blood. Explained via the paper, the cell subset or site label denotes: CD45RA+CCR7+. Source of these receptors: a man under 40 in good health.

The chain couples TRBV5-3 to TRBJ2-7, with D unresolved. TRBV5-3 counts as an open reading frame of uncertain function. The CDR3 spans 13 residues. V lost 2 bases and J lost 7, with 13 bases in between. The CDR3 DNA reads TGTGCCAGAAGCTTCCAGGAACATGGGGAGCAGTACTTC. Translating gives CARSFQEHGEQYF.

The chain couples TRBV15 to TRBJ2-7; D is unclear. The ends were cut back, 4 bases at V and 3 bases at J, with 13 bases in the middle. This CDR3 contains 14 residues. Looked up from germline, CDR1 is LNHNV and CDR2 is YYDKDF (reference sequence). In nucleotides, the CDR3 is TGTGCCACCAGCAATGCCTACCTGGGCTACGAGCAGTACTTC. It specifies CATSNAYLGYEQYF. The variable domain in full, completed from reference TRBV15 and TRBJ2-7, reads DAMVIQNPRYQVTQFGKPVTLSCSQTLNHNVMYWYQQKSSQAPKLLFHYYDKDFNNEADTPDNFQSRRPNTSFCFLDIRSPGLGDTAMYLCATSNAYLGYEQYFGPGTRLTVT.

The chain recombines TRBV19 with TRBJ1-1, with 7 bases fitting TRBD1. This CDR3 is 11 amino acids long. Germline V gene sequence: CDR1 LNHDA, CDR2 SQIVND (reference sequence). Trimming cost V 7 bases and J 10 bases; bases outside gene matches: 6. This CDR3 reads CASNNRGPAFF. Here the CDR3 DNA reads TGTGCCAGTAATAACAGGGGCCCAGCTTTCTTT.

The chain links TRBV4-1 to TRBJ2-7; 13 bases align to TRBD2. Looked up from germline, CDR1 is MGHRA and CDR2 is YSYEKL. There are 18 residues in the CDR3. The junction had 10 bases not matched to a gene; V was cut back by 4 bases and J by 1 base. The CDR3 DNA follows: TGCGCCAGCAGCCCGGGTTATTCGGGACTAGCGGGATCCTACGAGCAGTACTTC. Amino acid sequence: CASSPGYSGLAGSYEQYF.

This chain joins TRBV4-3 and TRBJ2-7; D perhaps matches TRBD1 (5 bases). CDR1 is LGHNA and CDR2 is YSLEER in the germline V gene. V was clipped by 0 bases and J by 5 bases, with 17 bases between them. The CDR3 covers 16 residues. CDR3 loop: CASSQDLGAFEDEQYF. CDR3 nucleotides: TGCGCCAGCAGCCAAGATCTAGGGGCCTTCGAAGACGAGCAGTACTTC.

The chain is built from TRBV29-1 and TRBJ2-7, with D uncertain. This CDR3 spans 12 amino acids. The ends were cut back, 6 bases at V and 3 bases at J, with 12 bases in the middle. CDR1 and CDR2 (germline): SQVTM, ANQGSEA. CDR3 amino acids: CSVRNTNYEQYF. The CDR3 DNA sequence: TGCAGCGTGCGGAACACCAACTACGAGCAGTACTTC.

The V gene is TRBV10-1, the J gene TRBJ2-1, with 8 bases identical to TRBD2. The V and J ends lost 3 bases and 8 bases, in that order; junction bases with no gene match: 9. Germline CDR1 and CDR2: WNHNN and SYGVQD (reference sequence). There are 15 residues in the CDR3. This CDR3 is CASSDSLAGQHEQFF. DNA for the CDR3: TGCGCCAGCAGTGACTCCCTAGCGGGTCAGCATGAGCAGTTCTTC.

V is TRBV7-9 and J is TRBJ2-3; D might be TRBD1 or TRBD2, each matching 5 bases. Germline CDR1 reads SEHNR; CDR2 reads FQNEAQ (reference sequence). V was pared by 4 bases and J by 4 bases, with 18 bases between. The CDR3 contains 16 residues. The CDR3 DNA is TGTGCCAGCAGCTCCCGACAGAGGGAGTCATCAGATACGCAGTATTTT. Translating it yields CASSSRQRESSDTQYF.

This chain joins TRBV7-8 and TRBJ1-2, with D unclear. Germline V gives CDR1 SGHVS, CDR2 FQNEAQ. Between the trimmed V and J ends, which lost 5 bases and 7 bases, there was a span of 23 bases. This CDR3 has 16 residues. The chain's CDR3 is CASSPATRHLGGGYTF. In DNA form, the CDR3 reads TGTGCCAGCAGCCCAGCAACTAGGCATCTAGGAGGTGGCTACACCTTC.

In nucleotides, the CDR3 is TGTGCCAGCCGTACCCTTGGGGTGAACACTGAAGCTTTCTTT. Its protein is CASRTLGVNTEAFF. The chain carries TRBV27 and TRBJ1-1; D is uncertain. Germline CDR1 is MNHEY and CDR2 is SMNVEV (reference sequence). The CDR3 extends over 14 amino acids. Trimming stripped 8 bases from V and 0 bases from J, with 13 bases between.

The CDR3 loop reads CASSKGAGTSYEQYF. As DNA, the CDR3 is TGTGCCAGCAGCAAAGGGGCAGGGACGTCTTACGAGCAGTACTTC. The chain employs TRBV7-8 and TRBJ2-7, with D possibly called TRBD1 or TRBD2 (5 bases each). V shed 5 bases and J shed 4 bases, with 18 bases lying between them. CDR1 is SGHVS and CDR2 is FQNEAQ in the germline V gene. The CDR3 runs 15 residues.

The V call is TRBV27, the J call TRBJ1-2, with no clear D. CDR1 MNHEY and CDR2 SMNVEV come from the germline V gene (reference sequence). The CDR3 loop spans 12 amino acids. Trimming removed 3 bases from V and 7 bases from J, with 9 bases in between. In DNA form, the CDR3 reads TGTGCCAGCAGTTTGGATAGGATTGGCTACACCTTC. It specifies CASSLDRIGYTF.

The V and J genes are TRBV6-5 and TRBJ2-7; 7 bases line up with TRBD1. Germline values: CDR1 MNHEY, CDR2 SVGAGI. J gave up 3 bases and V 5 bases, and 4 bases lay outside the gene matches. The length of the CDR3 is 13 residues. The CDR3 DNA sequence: TGTGCCAGCAGTAATTCAGGGGGCTACGAGCAGTACTTC. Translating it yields CASSNSGGYEQYF.